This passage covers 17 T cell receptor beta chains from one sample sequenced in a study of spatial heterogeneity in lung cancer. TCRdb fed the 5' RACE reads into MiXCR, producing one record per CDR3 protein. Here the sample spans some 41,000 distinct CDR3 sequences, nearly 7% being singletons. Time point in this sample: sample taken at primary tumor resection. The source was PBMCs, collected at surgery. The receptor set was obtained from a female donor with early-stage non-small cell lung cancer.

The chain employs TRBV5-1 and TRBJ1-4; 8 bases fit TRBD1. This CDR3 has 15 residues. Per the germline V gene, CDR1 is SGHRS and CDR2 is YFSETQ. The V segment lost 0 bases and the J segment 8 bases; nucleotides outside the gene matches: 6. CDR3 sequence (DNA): TGCGCCAGCAGCTTGGCCCAGGGGGCGGAGGAAAAACTGTTTTTT. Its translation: CASSLAQGAEEKLFF.

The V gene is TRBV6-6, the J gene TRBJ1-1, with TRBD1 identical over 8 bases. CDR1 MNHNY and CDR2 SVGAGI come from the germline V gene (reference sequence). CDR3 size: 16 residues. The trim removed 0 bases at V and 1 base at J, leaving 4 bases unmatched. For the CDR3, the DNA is TGTGCCAGCAGTTACTCGAGGGGGACAGGGAACACTGAAGCTTTCTTT. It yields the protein CASSYSRGTGNTEAFF.

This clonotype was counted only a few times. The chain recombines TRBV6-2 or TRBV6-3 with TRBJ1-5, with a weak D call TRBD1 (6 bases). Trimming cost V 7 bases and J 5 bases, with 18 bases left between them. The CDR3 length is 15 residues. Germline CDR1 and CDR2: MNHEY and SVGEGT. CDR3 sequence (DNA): TGTGCCAGCACCCGGGACATACTCCCTTATCAGCCCCAGCATTTT. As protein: CASTRDILPYQPQHF.

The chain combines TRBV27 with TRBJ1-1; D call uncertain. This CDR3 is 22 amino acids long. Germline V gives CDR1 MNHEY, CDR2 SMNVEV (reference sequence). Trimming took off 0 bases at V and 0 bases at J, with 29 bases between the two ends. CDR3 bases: TGTGCCAGCAGTTTATCGATTCCCAGTGTCATTCCAGGTTCTTTCATGAACACTGAAGCTTTCTTT. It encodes CASSLSIPSVIPGSFMNTEAFF.

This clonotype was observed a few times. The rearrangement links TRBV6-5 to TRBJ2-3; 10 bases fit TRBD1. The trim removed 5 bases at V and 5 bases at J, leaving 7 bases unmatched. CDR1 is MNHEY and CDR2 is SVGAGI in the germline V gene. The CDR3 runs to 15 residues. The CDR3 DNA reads TGTGCCAGCAGTATTCGACAGGGGGCATTAGATACGCAGTATTTT. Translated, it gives CASSIRQGALDTQYF.

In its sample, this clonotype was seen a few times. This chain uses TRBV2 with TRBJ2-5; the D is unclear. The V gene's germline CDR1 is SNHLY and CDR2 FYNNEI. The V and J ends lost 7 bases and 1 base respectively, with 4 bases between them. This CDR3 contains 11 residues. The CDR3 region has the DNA TGTGCCAGCAAGCTCCAAGAGACCCAGTACTTC. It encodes CASKLQETQYF.

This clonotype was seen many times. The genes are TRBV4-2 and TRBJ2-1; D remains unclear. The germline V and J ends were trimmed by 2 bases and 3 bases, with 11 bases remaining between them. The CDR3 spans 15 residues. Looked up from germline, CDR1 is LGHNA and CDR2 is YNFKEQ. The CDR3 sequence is CASSQPQGFYNEQFF. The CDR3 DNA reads TGTGCCAGCAGCCAACCCCAAGGGTTCTACAATGAGCAGTTCTTC.

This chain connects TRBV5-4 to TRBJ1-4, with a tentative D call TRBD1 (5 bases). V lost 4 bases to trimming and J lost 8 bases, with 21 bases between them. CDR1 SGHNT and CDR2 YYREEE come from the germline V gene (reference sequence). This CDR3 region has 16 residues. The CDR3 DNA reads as TGTGCCAGCAGCCCGTCCGGGGACGTAGCTATAGAAAAACTGTTTTTT. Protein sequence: CASSPSGDVAIEKLFF.

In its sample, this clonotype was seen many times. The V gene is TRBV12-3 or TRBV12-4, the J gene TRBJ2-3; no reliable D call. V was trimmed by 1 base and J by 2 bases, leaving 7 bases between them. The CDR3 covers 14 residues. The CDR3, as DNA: TGTGCCAGCAGTTTAGAGGGTTACACAGATACGCAGTATTTT. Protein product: CASSLEGYTDTQYF.

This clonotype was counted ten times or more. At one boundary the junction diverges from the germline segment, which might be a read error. The CDR3 sequence is CASSQLLDSVTYSEQFF. The DNA for the CDR3 is TGCGCCAGCAGCCAGTTATTGGACTCCGTCACGTACAGTGAGCAGTTCTTC. This chain joins TRBV4-3 and TRBJ2-1; TRBD2 might be the D (5 bases). Germline V gene sequence: CDR1 LGHNA, CDR2 YSLEER. The CDR3 is 17 amino acids.

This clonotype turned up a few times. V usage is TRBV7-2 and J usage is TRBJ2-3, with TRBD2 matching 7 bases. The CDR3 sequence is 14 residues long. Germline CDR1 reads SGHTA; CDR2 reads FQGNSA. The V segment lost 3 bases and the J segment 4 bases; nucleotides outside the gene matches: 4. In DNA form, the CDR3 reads TGTGCCAGCAGCTTCCGGGGGGAATCAGATACGCAGTATTTT. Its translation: CASSFRGESDTQYF.

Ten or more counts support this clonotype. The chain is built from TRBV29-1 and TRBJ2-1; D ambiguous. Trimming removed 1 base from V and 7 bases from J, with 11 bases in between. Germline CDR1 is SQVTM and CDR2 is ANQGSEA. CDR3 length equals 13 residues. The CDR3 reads CSVEVIGQNEQFF. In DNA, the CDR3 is TGCAGCGTTGAAGTAATTGGCCAAAATGAGCAGTTCTTC.

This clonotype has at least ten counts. CDR3 in DNA: TGTGCCAGCAGCCGGTGGGGACAGGGACGCAATCAGCCCCAGCATTTT. Its protein product is CASSRWGQGRNQPQHF. V usage is TRBV6-2 or TRBV6-3 and J usage is TRBJ1-5; 9 bases match TRBD1. The CDR3 has 16 amino acids. Germline V lookup: CDR1 MNHEY, CDR2 SVGEGT. Trimming took 6 bases from V and 2 from J; bases not matched to a gene: 8.

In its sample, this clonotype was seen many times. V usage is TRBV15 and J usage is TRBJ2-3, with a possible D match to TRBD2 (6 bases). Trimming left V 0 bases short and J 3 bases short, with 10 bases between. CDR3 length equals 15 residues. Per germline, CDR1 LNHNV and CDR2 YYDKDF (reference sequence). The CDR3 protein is CATSRDPAGTDTQYF. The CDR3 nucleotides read TGTGCCACCAGCAGAGATCCCGCGGGGACAGATACGCAGTATTTT.

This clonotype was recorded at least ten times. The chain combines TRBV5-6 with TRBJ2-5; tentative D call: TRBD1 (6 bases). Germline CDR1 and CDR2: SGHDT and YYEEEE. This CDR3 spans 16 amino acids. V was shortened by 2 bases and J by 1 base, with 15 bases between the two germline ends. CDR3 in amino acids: CASSFSDLDSQETQYF. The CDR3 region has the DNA TGTGCCAGCAGCTTCAGCGACCTGGACAGCCAAGAGACCCAGTACTTC.

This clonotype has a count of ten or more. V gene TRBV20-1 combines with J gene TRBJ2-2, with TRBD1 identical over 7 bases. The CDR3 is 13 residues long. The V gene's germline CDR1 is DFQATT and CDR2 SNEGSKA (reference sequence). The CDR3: CRADRVNTGELFF. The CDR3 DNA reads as TGCAGAGCAGACAGGGTCAACACCGGGGAGCTGTTTTTT.

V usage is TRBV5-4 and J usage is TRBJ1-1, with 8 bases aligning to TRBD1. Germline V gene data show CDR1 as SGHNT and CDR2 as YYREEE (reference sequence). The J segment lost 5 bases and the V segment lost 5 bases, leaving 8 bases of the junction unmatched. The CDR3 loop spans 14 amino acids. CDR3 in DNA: TGTGCCAGCAGGCTGGACAGGGCGGGAACTGAAGCTTTCTTT. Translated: CASRLDRAGTEAFF.